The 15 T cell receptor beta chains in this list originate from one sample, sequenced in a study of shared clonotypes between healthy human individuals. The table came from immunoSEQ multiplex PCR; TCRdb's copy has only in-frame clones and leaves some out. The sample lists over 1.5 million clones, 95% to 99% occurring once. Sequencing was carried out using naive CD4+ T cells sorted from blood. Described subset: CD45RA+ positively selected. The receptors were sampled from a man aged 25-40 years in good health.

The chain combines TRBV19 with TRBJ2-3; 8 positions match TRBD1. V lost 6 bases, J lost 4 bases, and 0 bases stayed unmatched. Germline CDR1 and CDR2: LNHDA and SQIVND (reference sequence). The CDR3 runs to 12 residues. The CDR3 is CASRDRADTQYF. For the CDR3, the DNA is TGTGCCAGTAGGGACAGGGCAGATACGCAGTATTTT.

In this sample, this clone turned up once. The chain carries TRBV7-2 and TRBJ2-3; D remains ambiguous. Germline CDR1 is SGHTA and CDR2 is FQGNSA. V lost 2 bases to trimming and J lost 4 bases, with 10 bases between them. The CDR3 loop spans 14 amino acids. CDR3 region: CASSLRQAADTQYF. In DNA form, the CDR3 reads TGTGCCAGCAGCTTACGGCAAGCCGCAGATACGCAGTATTTT. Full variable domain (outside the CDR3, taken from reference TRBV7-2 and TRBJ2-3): GAGVSQSPSNKVTEKGKDVELRCDPISGHTALYWYRQSLGQGLEFLIYFQGNSAPDKSGLPSDRFSAERTGGSVSTLTIQRTQQEDSAVYLCASSLRQAADTQYFGPGTRLTVL.

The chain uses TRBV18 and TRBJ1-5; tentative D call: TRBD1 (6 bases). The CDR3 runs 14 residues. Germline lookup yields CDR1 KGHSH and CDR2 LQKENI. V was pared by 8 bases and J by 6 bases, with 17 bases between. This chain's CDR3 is CASGPGGPTQPQHF. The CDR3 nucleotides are TGTGCCAGCGGCCCGGGGGGCCCCACTCAGCCCCAGCATTTT. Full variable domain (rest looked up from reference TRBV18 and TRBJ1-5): NAGVMQNPRHLVRRRGQEARLRCSPMKGHSHVYWYRQLPEEGLKFMVYLQKENIIDESGMPKERFSAEFPKEGPSILRIQQVVRGDSAAYFCASGPGGPTQPQHFGDGTRLSIL.

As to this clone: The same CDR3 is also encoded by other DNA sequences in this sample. The DNA for the CDR3 is TGCGCCAGCAGCTTGGAGACTTCCACAGATACGCAGTATTTT. The encoded protein is CASSLETSTDTQYF. The genes are TRBV5-1 and TRBJ2-3; D is uncertain. The germline V gene encodes CDR1 SGHRS and CDR2 YFSETQ. V dropped 0 bases and J dropped 2 bases, with 7 bases sitting between them. The CDR3 is 14 residues long.

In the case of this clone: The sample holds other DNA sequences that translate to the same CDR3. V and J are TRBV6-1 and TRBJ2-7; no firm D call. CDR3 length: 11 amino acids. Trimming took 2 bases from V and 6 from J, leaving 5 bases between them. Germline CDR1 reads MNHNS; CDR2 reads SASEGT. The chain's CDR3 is CASSEYGEQYF. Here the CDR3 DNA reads TGTGCCAGCAGTGAATATGGCGAGCAGTACTTC.

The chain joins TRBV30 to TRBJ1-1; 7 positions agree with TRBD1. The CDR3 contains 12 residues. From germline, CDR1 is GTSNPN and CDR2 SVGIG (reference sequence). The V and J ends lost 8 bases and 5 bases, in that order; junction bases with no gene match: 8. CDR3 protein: CAQTTGVTEAFF. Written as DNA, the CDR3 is TGTGCCCAAACCACAGGGGTAACTGAAGCTTTCTTT.

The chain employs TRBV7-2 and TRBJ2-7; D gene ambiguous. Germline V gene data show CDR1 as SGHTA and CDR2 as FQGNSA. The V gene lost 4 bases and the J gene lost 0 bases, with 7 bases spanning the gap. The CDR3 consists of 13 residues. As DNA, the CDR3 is TGTGCCAGCAGCTCCGACACCTCCTACGAGCAGTACTTC. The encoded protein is CASSSDTSYEQYF.

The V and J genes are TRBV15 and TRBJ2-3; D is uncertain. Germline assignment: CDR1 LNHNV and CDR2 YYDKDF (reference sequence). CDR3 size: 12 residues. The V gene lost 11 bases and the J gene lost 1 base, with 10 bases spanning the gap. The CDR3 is CASGRRTDTQYF. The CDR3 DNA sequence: TGTGCCTCGGGCAGGCGCACAGATACGCAGTATTTT.

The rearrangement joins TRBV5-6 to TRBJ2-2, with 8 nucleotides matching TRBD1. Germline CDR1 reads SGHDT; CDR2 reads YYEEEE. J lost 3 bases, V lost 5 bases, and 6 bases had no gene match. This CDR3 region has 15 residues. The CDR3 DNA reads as TGTGCCAGCAGGGCCAGGGGGCGCGACACCGGGGAGCTGTTTTTT. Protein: CASRARGRDTGELFF. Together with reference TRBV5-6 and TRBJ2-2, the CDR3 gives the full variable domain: DAGVTQSPTHLIKTRGQQVTLRCSPKSGHDTVSWYQQALGQGPQFIFQYYEEEERQRGNFPDRFSGHQFPNYSSELNVNALLLGDSALYLCASRARGRDTGELFFGEGSRLTVL.

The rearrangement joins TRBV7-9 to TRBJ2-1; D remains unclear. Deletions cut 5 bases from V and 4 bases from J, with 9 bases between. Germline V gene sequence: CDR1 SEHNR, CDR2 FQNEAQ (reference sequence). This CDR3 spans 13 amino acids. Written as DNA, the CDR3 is TGTGCCAGCAGCACCCGACCATACAATGAGCAGTTCTTC. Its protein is CASSTRPYNEQFF.

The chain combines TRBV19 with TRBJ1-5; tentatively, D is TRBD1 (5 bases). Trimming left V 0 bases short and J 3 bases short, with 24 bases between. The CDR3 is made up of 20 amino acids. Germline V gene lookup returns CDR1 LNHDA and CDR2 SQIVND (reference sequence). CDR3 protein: CASSIEAPMAGTVLNQPQHF. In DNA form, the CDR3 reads TGTGCCAGTAGTATAGAGGCCCCCATGGCTGGGACCGTACTCAATCAGCCCCAGCATTTT.

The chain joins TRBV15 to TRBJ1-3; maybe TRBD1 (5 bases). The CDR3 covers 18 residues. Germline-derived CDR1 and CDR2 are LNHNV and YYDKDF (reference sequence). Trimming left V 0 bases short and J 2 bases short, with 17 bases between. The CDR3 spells CATSREKPGPWAGNTIYF. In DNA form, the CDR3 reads TGTGCCACCAGCAGAGAGAAACCGGGACCCTGGGCTGGAAACACCATATATTTT.

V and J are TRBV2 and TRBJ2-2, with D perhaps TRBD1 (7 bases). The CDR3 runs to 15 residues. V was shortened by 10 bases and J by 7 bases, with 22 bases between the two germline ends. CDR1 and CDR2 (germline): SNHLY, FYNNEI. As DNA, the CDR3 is TGTGCCACTCGGGGACAGACTTTGCGGGGCGGGGAGCTGTTTTTT. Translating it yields CATRGQTLRGGELFF.

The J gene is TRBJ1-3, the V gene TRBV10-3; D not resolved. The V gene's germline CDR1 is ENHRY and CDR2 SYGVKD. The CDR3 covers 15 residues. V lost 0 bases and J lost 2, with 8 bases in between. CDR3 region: CAISESSLTGNTIYF. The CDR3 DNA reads TGTGCCATCAGTGAGTCGAGTCTCACTGGAAACACCATATATTTT.

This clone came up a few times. CDR3 in DNA: TGTGCCAGCAGCCCACCGGGACAGGGTGACCACGAGCAGTACTTC. The encoded protein is CASSPPGQGDHEQYF. This sequence joins TRBV6-6 and TRBJ2-7, with 9 bases aligning to TRBD1. This CDR3 contains 15 residues. V lost 6 bases to trimming and J lost 5 bases; unmatched junction nucleotides: 11. Germline-derived CDR1 and CDR2 are MNHNY and SVGAGI (reference sequence).